This T cell receptor (beta chain) was identified in a study of shared clonotypes between healthy human individuals. Profiled with immunoSEQ multiplex PCR; TCRdb holds only in-frame clones, not every one. Among about 2 million clones, over 85% were seen once, and the ten largest hold 1% to 1.5%. Naive CD8 cells lacked CD45RO, underwent positive selection for CCR7 and left out terminally differentiated effector memory CD45RA+ cells. This clone was observed a handful of times. Per the germline V gene, CDR1 is SGDLS and CDR2 is YYNGEE. CDR3 length: 12 amino acids. With 3 bases removed from V and 2 bases from J, the gap between germline ends came to 5 bases.

The material sequenced was naive CD8+ T cells sorted from blood. The receptor was isolated from a man aged 18 to 29 in good health. V and J are TRBV9 and TRBJ2-5; D remains ambiguous. The CDR3 nucleotides read TGTGCCAGCAGCGATCTACAAGAGACCCAGTACTTC. It codes for CASSDLQETQYF.